Following are 21 T cell receptor beta chains from one sample sequenced in a study of control samples from healthy donors and cancer patients. Clones were sequenced by immunoSEQ multiplex PCR, and TCRdb holds only the in-frame ones, with some missing. This table has roughly 120,000 clones, 93% appearing once. What was sequenced was blood. All receptors derive from a man aged 30-40 years in good health.

V and J are TRBV28 and TRBJ2-5; unclear D gene. The length of the CDR3 is 15 residues. Per the germline V gene, CDR1 is MDHEN and CDR2 is SYDVKM. V dropped 5 bases and J dropped 3 bases, with 16 bases sitting between them. The CDR3 DNA sequence: TGTGCCAGCAGTCTTCCCCACCCATTGGAAGAGACCCAGTACTTC. This gives the protein CASSLPHPLEETQYF.

J is TRBJ1-1 and V is TRBV6-5; TRBD1 might be the D (6 bases). The germline V and J ends were trimmed by 2 bases and 0 bases, with 10 bases remaining between them. The CDR3 loop spans 15 amino acids. The germline V gene encodes CDR1 MNHEY and CDR2 SVGAGI. Written as DNA, the CDR3 is TGTGCCAGCAGTTACGAGGGGGGGATGAACACTGAAGCTTTCTTT. It yields the protein CASSYEGGMNTEAFF.

The count of this clone is one. V and J are TRBV11-2 and TRBJ1-1; perhaps TRBD1 as D (5 bases). V was trimmed by 3 bases and J by 5 bases, leaving 13 bases between them. This CDR3 region has 14 residues. The V gene's germline CDR1 is SGHAT and CDR2 FQNNGV. CDR3 coding DNA: TGTGCCAGCAGCTTTCGCAGGGAGGGGACTGAAGCTTTCTTT. Protein sequence: CASSFRREGTEAFF.

This rearrangement joins TRBV27 to TRBJ1-3, with 7 bases fitting TRBD1. In germline, CDR1 is MNHEY, CDR2 SMNVEV (reference sequence). The V segment lost 5 bases and the J segment 2 bases; nucleotides outside the gene matches: 12. The CDR3 covers 17 residues. In DNA form, the CDR3 reads TGTGCCAGCAGTCCTCCGACAGGGAACCGACCTGGAAACACCATATATTTT. It is translated as CASSPPTGNRPGNTIYF.

The chain is built from TRBV7-2 and TRBJ2-1; 9 positions agree with TRBD2. Germline V gives CDR1 SGHTA, CDR2 FQGNSA. Losses at the gene ends were 7 bases for V and 7 bases for J; bases not matched to a gene: 17. The CDR3 sequence is 17 residues long. In DNA form, the CDR3 reads TGTGCCAGCACCCTCATTACCGGACTAGCGTTTAGGAATGAGCAGTTCTTC. Translating it yields CASTLITGLAFRNEQFF.

The chain uses TRBV7-2 and TRBJ1-1; D unresolved. The CDR3 has 15 residues. The ends were cut back, 7 bases at V and 0 bases at J, with 15 bases in the middle. From germline, CDR1 is SGHTA and CDR2 FQGNSA. The CDR3 sequence is CASNSPGRLNTEAFF. DNA for the CDR3: TGTGCCAGCAACTCTCCGGGCAGACTGAACACTGAAGCTTTCTTT. Complete variable domain (other parts from reference TRBV7-2 and TRBJ1-1): GAGVSQSPSNKVTEKGKDVELRCDPISGHTALYWYRQSLGQGLEFLIYFQGNSAPDKSGLPSDRFSAERTGGSVSTLTIQRTQQEDSAVYLCASNSPGRLNTEAFFGQGTRLTVV.

The chain combines TRBV4-1 with TRBJ2-3, with D perhaps TRBD1 (5 bases). Germline V gives CDR1 MGHRA, CDR2 YSYEKL. V was cut by 1 base and J by 2 bases, with 10 bases left in between. This CDR3 has 15 amino acids. The DNA for the CDR3 is TGCGCCAGCAGCCAAGTGGGGCAGAACACAGATACGCAGTATTTT. Amino acids: CASSQVGQNTDTQYF.

J is TRBJ2-7 and V is TRBV27; 11 nucleotides align to TRBD2. The CDR3 extends over 15 amino acids. Per germline, CDR1 MNHEY and CDR2 SMNVEV (reference sequence). V dropped 5 bases and J dropped 12; count of bases not matched to a gene: 15. The DNA for the CDR3 is TGTGCCAGCAGTCCCCGACCGGGACTAGCGGTTCCTTGGTACTTC. This codes for CASSPRPGLAVPWYF.

The chain couples TRBV6-5 to TRBJ2-7; no definite D call. The germline gives CDR1 MNHEY, CDR2 SVGAGI. The V gene lost 0 bases and the J gene lost 7 bases, with 13 bases spanning the gap. CDR3 length: 14 residues. CDR3 protein: CASSYSPAVGEQYV. DNA for the CDR3: TGTGCCAGCAGTTACTCGCCGGCCGTTGGTGAGCAGTACGTC.

The V and J genes are TRBV19 and TRBJ2-7; either TRBD1 or TRBD2 may supply D (7 bases each). The CDR3 is made up of 15 amino acids. Trimming took off 6 bases at V and 5 bases at J, with 20 bases between the two ends. Germline assignment: CDR1 LNHDA and CDR2 SQIVND (reference sequence). CDR3 residues: CASSPRGGGGDEQYV. Written as DNA, the CDR3 is TGTGCCAGTAGCCCCCGAGGGGGAGGGGGCGACGAGCAGTACGTC.

The chain combines TRBV7-2 with TRBJ1-5; 9 bases are shared with TRBD1. This CDR3 has 18 residues. Germline V gives CDR1 SGHTA, CDR2 FQGNSA. V gave up 2 bases and J gave up 4 bases; unmatched junction bases: 12. The CDR3 is CASSLFTGGGVGNQPQHF. The CDR3 region has the DNA TGTGCCAGCAGCTTATTTACAGGGGGCGGCGTAGGTAATCAGCCCCAGCATTTT.

The rearrangement uses TRBV6-1 and TRBJ1-3; D is possibly TRBD1 (6 bases). Germline assignment: CDR1 MNHNS and CDR2 SASEGT. The CDR3 has 16 amino acids. The V gene lost 2 bases and the J gene lost 4 bases, with 15 bases spanning the gap. CDR3 DNA sequence: TGTGCCAGCAGTGAAAGGTTGGGGGCAAAGGGAAACACCATATATTTT. Translated: CASSERLGAKGNTIYF.

The chain uses TRBV5-6 and TRBJ1-6, with TRBD1 as a possible D gene (6 bases). Germline V CDR1 and CDR2: SGHDT, YYEEEE. Trimming pared 4 bases from V and 6 bases from J, leaving 20 bases between. The CDR3 covers 17 residues. The CDR3 loop is CASSRQTGFRRNSPLHF. The CDR3 DNA is TGTGCCAGCAGCCGCCAAACAGGGTTTCGGCGTAATTCACCCCTCCACTTT.

This clone has only one observation. The gene calls are TRBV12-3 or TRBV12-4 and TRBJ2-2, with D uncertain. The length of the CDR3 is 12 residues. The V end was cut by 4 bases, the J end by 8 bases, with 8 bases between. Here the CDR3 DNA reads TGTGCCAGCAGTTATCCCGGGGGGGAGCTGTTTTTT. Protein product: CASSYPGGELFF.

The chain employs TRBV5-1 and TRBJ1-3, with D perhaps matching TRBD1 (5 bases). CDR3 size: 13 residues. With 4 bases removed from V and 5 bases from J, the gap between germline ends came to 10 bases. Germline V gives CDR1 SGHRS, CDR2 YFSETQ. CDR3 in DNA: TGCGCCAGCAGCGGAGAGGGACGAAACACCATATATTTT. Protein sequence: CASSGEGRNTIYF.

Here the CDR3 DNA reads TGTGCCAGCAGCTTAGTCGGAAGTCAGCCCTATGGCTACACCTTC. It is translated as CASSLVGSQPYGYTF. The chain uses TRBV7-9 and TRBJ1-2; D remains unclear. The V gene's germline CDR1 is SEHNR and CDR2 FQNEAQ (reference sequence). V lost 1 base, J lost 4 bases, and 13 bases lay in between. This CDR3 has 15 residues. Variable domain in full (rest from reference TRBV7-9 and TRBJ1-2): DTGVSQNPRHKITKRGQNVTFRCDPISEHNRLYWYRQTLGQGPEFLTYFQNEAQLEKSRLLSDRFSAERPKGSFSTLEIQRTEQGDSAMYLCASSLVGSQPYGYTFGSGTRLTVV.

The rearrangement links TRBV7-2 to TRBJ1-1, with 7 bases matching TRBD1. Germline-derived CDR1 and CDR2 are SGHTA and FQGNSA. CDR3 length: 11 residues. V lost 5 bases, J lost 8 bases, and 2 bases stayed unmatched. This CDR3 reads CASSMDREAFF. The DNA for the CDR3 is TGTGCCAGCAGCATGGACAGGGAAGCTTTCTTT.

The J gene is TRBJ1-1, the V gene TRBV19; no firm D call. Germline loops: CDR1 LNHDA, CDR2 SQIVND (reference sequence). V was cut by 4 bases and J by 0 bases, with 12 bases left in between. This CDR3 is built from 15 residues. The CDR3 is CASSSREDLNTEAFF. CDR3 coding DNA: TGTGCCAGTAGTAGCCGTGAGGATTTGAACACTGAAGCTTTCTTT.

This rearrangement joins TRBV7-9 to TRBJ2-4; D is unresolved. Between the trimmed V and J ends, which lost 7 bases and 0 bases, there was a span of 16 bases. The CDR3 is 16 residues long. Germline V gene sequence: CDR1 SEHNR, CDR2 FQNEAQ (reference sequence). The CDR3, as DNA: TGTGCCAGCACTCTAGAGGAGAGTAAAGCCAAAAACATTCAGTACTTC. Amino acids: CASTLEESKAKNIQYF.

This sequence joins TRBV5-4 and TRBJ2-5; 10 nucleotides line up with TRBD2. The CDR3 is 15 residues long. Per the germline V gene, CDR1 is SGHNT and CDR2 is YYREEE (reference sequence). The V segment lost 5 bases and the J segment 1 base; nucleotides outside the gene matches: 5. The CDR3 bases are TGTGCCAGCAGTCCTAGCGGGGGCGTCCAAGAGACCCAGTACTTC. Translated, it gives CASSPSGGVQETQYF.

This sequence joins TRBV24-1 and TRBJ2-1; the match to TRBD1 covers 11 bases. V was pared by 1 base and J by 7 bases, with 8 bases of the junction left unmatched. Germline V lookup: CDR1 KGHDR, CDR2 SFDVKD. This CDR3 comprises 17 residues. In nucleotides, the CDR3 is TGTGCCACCAGTGATTTCTTTGCGGACAGGGGGCTGAATGAGCAGTTCTTC. This translates into CATSDFFADRGLNEQFF.